The clone carrying this TCR beta chain was observed a handful of times. Repertoires were generated with immunoSEQ multiplex PCR, while TCRdb's copy carries only in-frame clones and drops some. The table includes roughly 8,100 clones, around 80% detected once. These data come from a study of T cell clones after liver transplantation. Looking at the study overall: Immunosuppression withdrawal was tried within 2 years after liver transplantation in this trial. Third-party-reactive TCRbeta sequences from pre-transplant mixed lymphocyte reactions served as antigen-independent comparators. Apart from a few HCV-positive recipients, transplants were for non-autoimmune, non-viral reasons. Tolerance: complete withdrawal held at least one year, liver enzymes staying within twice normal.

The receptor was isolated from a human donor who received a liver transplant. Sample: CD8+ T cells from blood, taken before liver transplant.

CDR3 in amino acids: CANPTRSGKTQYF. Here the CDR3 DNA reads TGTGCCAACCCGACCCGTAGCGGGAAAACCCAGTACTTC. The chain is built from TRBV21-1 and TRBJ2-5; TRBD2 is taken as the D call from the table, unchecked against the DNA. TRBV21-1 counts as a pseudogene. The CDR3 contains 13 residues.